This is a list of T cell receptor beta chains from one sample in a study of T cell repertoires in cytomegalovirus infection. TCRdb reprocessed the reads via MiXCR and lists one record per CDR3 protein. The sample records around 100,000 distinct CDR3 sequences, roughly a tenth being singletons. Their recognized antigens are unknown. Sequencing was done on a sample of PBMCs, sequenced either directly or after in vitro stimulation (not recorded which). The receptors here all came from a human donor in good health (CMV status not recorded). Some clones in this sample may be carry-over from other donors' samples. The CDR3 runs from the conserved cysteine through the conserved F or W. D genes are given only for firm matches. Size is stated for part of the rows, as once, few or many counts, or as a class when the clone is expanded.

v_gene,j_gene,len,abundance,d_gene,CDR3aa,CDR3nt
TRBV11-2,TRBJ2-1,17,.,TRBD2,CASSPFASGRWNNEQFF,TGTGCCAGCAGCCCCTTCGCTAGCGGGAGGTGGAATAATGAGCAGTTCTTC
TRBV6-2/TRBV6-3,TRBJ2-7,17,few,TRBD2,CASSSSKLAGGPDEQYF,TGTGCCAGCAGTTCGAGTAAACTAGCGGGAGGGCCGGACGAGCAGTACTTC
TRBV2,TRBJ2-1,17,.,.,CASSEALRGVSYNEQFF,TGTGCCAGCAGTGAAGCGCTTCGGGGTGTTTCCTACAATGAGCAGTTCTTC
TRBV7-2,TRBJ1-2,13,many,.,CASSLGHTYGYTF,TGTGCCAGCAGCTTAGGGCACACCTATGGCTACACCTTC
TRBV12-3/TRBV12-4,TRBJ2-2,14,few,.,CASSGDGGTGELFF,TGTGCCAGCAGTGGGGACGGAGGTACCGGGGAGCTGTTTTTT
TRBV6-1,TRBJ2-1,14,many,.,CASRILTDYNEQFF,TGTGCCAGCAGGATTCTGACCGACTACAATGAGCAGTTCTTC
TRBV7-6,TRBJ2-7,15,many,TRBD1,CASSLGGQGAYEQYF,TGTGCCAGCAGCTTAGGGGGCCAGGGGGCCTACGAGCAGTACTTC
TRBV7-2,TRBJ1-5,14,many,TRBD1,CASSQGGRNQPQHF,TGTGCCAGCAGTCAGGGGGGGAGAAATCAGCCCCAGCATTTT
TRBV28,TRBJ1-2,13,few,.,CASSLRDGLDYTF,TGTGCCAGCAGTCTCCGGGACGGCCTGGACTACACCTTC
TRBV20-1,TRBJ2-1,14,.,TRBD2,CSANAGTSGNEQFF,TGCAGTGCTAACGCCGGGACTAGCGGAAATGAGCAGTTCTTC
TRBV6-1,TRBJ2-5,15,.,.,CASSTPDRRGGTQYF,TGTGCCAGCAGTACCCCCGACAGGAGGGGTGGGACCCAGTACTTC
TRBV11-1,TRBJ2-4,15,few,.,CASSTVRRAKNIQYF,TGTGCCAGCAGCACCGTCAGGAGGGCCAAAAACATTCAGTACTTC
TRBV7-9,TRBJ2-5,16,.,TRBD1,CASSLPLRTGRETQYF,TGTGCCAGCAGCTTACCATTACGGACAGGGCGCGAGACCCAGTACTTC
TRBV7-9,TRBJ2-2,16,.,TRBD2,CASSPSGSGRTGELFF,TGTGCCAGCAGCCCCAGCGGGAGCGGTAGGACCGGGGAGCTGTTTTTT
TRBV29-1,TRBJ2-5,14,.,.,CSGGKTATSETQYF,TGCAGCGGAGGCAAGACAGCTACGTCCGAGACCCAGTACTTC
TRBV7-9,TRBJ1-5,15,.,TRBD1,CASSLTGGANQPQHF,TGTGCCAGCAGCCTGACAGGGGGGGCCAATCAGCCCCAGCATTTT
TRBV6-2/TRBV6-3,TRBJ2-1,16,.,TRBD2,CASTIEGLADRNEQFF,TGTGCCAGCACTATAGAGGGACTAGCGGACCGCAATGAGCAGTTCTTC
TRBV7-2,TRBJ2-2,16,many,TRBD2,CASSLALAGNTGELFF,TGTGCCAGCAGCTTAGCGCTAGCGGGCAACACCGGGGAGCTGTTTTTT
TRBV27,TRBJ2-2,14,.,.,CASSPDRYAGELFF,TGTGCCAGCAGCCCCGACAGGTACGCCGGGGAGCTGTTTTTT
TRBV27,TRBJ2-5,14,few,TRBD1,CASCQTGGVETQYF,TGTGCCAGCTGCCAGACAGGGGGCGTTGAGACCCAGTACTTC
TRBV12-3/TRBV12-4,TRBJ1-1,14,many,.,CASSPRTVNTEAFF,TGTGCCAGCAGCCCTCGGACGGTGAACACTGAAGCTTTCTTT
TRBV29-1,TRBJ2-1,13,many,.,CSVDSTSYNEQFF,TGCAGCGTTGACAGTACCTCCTACAATGAGCAGTTCTTC
TRBV28,TRBJ1-5,14,.,TRBD1,CASSTDRDNQPQHF,TGTGCCAGCAGCACGGACAGGGACAATCAGCCCCAGCATTTT
TRBV6-6,TRBJ1-2,13,few,TRBD1,CASREDRSYGYTF,TGTGCCAGCAGAGAGGACAGGAGCTATGGCTACACCTTC
TRBV19,TRBJ2-3,19,many,TRBD2,CASSIVGIGASGSTDTQYF,TGTGCCAGTAGTATAGTTGGGATTGGAGCTAGCGGGAGCACAGATACGCAGTATTTT
TRBV19,TRBJ1-5,16,.,.,CASSMTRIAYNQPQHF,TGTGCCAGTAGTATGACTAGGATCGCTTACAATCAGCCCCAGCATTTT
TRBV2,TRBJ2-3,13,few,TRBD2,CASRGTRSDTQYF,TGTGCCAGCAGAGGGACTAGATCAGATACGCAGTATTTT
TRBV6-1,TRBJ1-1,14,many,TRBD1,CASAGGQVNTEAFF,TGTGCCAGCGCCGGAGGACAGGTGAACACTGAAGCTTTCTTT
TRBV7-2,TRBJ2-1,16,few,TRBD2,CASRPAGTSGTNEQFF,TGTGCCAGCAGACCCGCCGGGACTAGCGGGACTAATGAGCAGTTCTTC
TRBV7-8,TRBJ1-2,14,.,.,CASSQGREGYGYTF,TGTGCCAGCAGCCAGGGACGGGAGGGCTATGGCTACACCTTC
TRBV7-8,TRBJ2-1,13,medium-sized,.,CASSIITGNEQFF,TGTGCCAGCAGTATAATTACGGGGAATGAGCAGTTCTTC
TRBV19,TRBJ1-1,12,many,.,CASSWWNTEAFF,TGTGCCAGTAGTTGGTGGAACACTGAAGCTTTCTTT
TRBV24-1,TRBJ2-3,15,many,TRBD2,CATSPSGTLRDTQYF,TGTGCCACCAGTCCTAGCGGGACCCTCCGCGATACGCAGTATTTT
TRBV19,TRBJ1-2,15,many,.,CASSFRISVPYGYTF,TGTGCCAGTAGTTTCCGGATATCAGTCCCCTATGGCTACACCTTC
TRBV7-2,TRBJ2-7,14,many,TRBD2,CASSLTGGGYEQYF,TGTGCCAGCAGCTTAACGGGAGGGGGCTACGAGCAGTACTTC
TRBV15,TRBJ2-5,15,.,.,CATSRAAGLRKTQYF,TGTGCCACCAGCAGAGCGGCAGGGCTCCGAAAGACCCAGTACTTC
TRBV3-1,TRBJ2-5,16,many,TRBD2,CASSSGLAGVKETQYF,TGTGCCAGCAGCTCCGGACTAGCGGGAGTAAAAGAGACCCAGTACTTC
TRBV28,TRBJ2-7,15,many,TRBD2,CASKLSVAGEYEQYF,TGTGCCAGCAAGCTATCGGTAGCGGGGGAATACGAGCAGTACTTC
TRBV6-5,TRBJ2-1,15,.,.,CASSYAKTRYNEQFF,TGTGCCAGCAGTTACGCAAAGACCCGCTACAATGAGCAGTTCTTC
TRBV5-1,TRBJ1-1,13,.,.,CASSRDSLTEAFF,TGCGCCAGCAGTCGTGACAGTCTCACTGAAGCTTTCTTT
TRBV7-8,TRBJ2-1,16,many,TRBD2,CASSLEGTSAYNEQFF,TGTGCCAGCAGCTTAGAGGGGACTAGCGCCTACAATGAGCAGTTCTTC
TRBV6-2/TRBV6-3,TRBJ2-2,12,.,.,CASSFARGELFF,TGTGCCAGCAGTTTCGCCCGTGGGGAGCTGTTTTTT
TRBV7-2,TRBJ2-1,16,many,.,CASSPSLSTSYNEQFF,TGTGCCAGCAGCCCTTCCTTATCCACATCCTACAATGAGCAGTTCTTC
TRBV5-1,TRBJ2-6,17,.,.,CASAVTGGLSGANVLTF,TGCGCCAGCGCCGTGACAGGTGGTCTCTCTGGGGCCAACGTCCTGACTTTC
TRBV6-4,TRBJ2-3,16,many,TRBD2,CASSDSGTSGSDTQYF,TGTGCCAGCAGTGACTCTGGGACTAGCGGGAGTGATACGCAGTATTTT
TRBV6-2/TRBV6-3,TRBJ2-1,17,few,.,CASSYEGRRGRYNEQFF,TGTGCCAGCAGTTACGAGGGGAGGCGGGGACGATACAATGAGCAGTTCTTC
TRBV6-2/TRBV6-3,TRBJ1-1,17,many,.,CASSYPKSGEENTEAFF,TGTGCCAGCAGTTACCCCAAATCGGGGGAAGAGAACACTGAAGCTTTCTTT
TRBV7-9,TRBJ2-1,16,few,TRBD2,CASSLGEGLAYNEQFF,TGTGCCAGCAGCTTGGGGGAGGGACTGGCCTACAATGAGCAGTTCTTC